Listed below are T cell receptor beta chains from one sample, sequenced in a study of blood T cell repertoires in COVID-19. Libraries were prepared by immunoSEQ multiplex PCR; TCRdb keeps only in-frame clonotypes and omits some of them. The data show some 420,000 clones, with 75% to 90% seen just once and roughly 1.1% held by the top ten. The sample was PBMCs or T cells enriched from blood (not recorded which). The origin of the receptors is a young man who had recovered from COVID-19. Each CDR3 is given with its conserved first and last residue. The order of the fields is J gene, clone size, D gene, V gene, CDR3 protein, CDR3 DNA. The D gene is left open where the match is weak. Size is stated for part of the rows, as once, few or many counts, or as a class when the clone is expanded.

>TRBJ2-3|once|TRBD2|TRBV3-1/TRBV3-2
CASSPTSGSTTQYF
TGTGCCAGCAGCCCTACTAGCGGGAGTACTACGCAGTATTTT
>TRBJ1-4|.|.|TRBV7-9
CASSLAETVGEKLFF
TGTGCCAGCAGCTTAGCGGAGACAGTAGGAGAAAAACTGTTTTTT
>TRBJ1-5|.|.|TRBV27
CATRDTSGNQPQHF
TGTGCCACCCGGGACACGTCGGGCAATCAGCCCCAGCATTTT
>TRBJ2-3|.|.|TRBV29-1
CSDRLSTDTQYF
TGCAGTGACCGACTGAGCACAGATACGCAGTATTTT
>TRBJ1-2|.|.|TRBV15
CATSRDSDGYTF
TGTGCCACCAGCAGGGACAGTGATGGCTACACCTTC
>TRBJ1-2|few|.|TRBV7-2
CASSLAWTATPHGYTF
TGTGCCAGCAGCTTAGCCTGGACAGCAACCCCGCATGGCTACACCTTC
>TRBJ2-1|.|TRBD2|TRBV4-1
CASSLSLRLADYNEQFF
TGCGCCAGCAGCCTTAGCCTCCGGCTAGCGGATTACAATGAGCAGTTCTTC
>TRBJ2-1|.|TRBD2|TRBV11-2
CASNIGGGRYNEQFF
TGTGCCAGCAATATCGGGGGGGGACGTTACAATGAGCAGTTCTTC
>TRBJ2-7|.|TRBD2|TRBV29-1
CSVRRLAESYEQYF
TGCAGCGTTCGGAGACTAGCGGAGTCCTACGAGCAGTACTTC
>TRBJ2-5|.|.|TRBV19
CASSIVGSVLETQYF
TGTGCCAGTAGTATAGTCGGGAGTGTGCTCGAGACCCAGTACTTC
>TRBJ2-3|.|TRBD2|TRBV19
CASSSWTSGGDTDTQYF
TGTGCCAGTAGTAGCTGGACTAGCGGGGGGGACACAGATACGCAGTATTTT
>TRBJ1-1|.|.|TRBV6-2/TRBV6-3
CASSFLGRETRNTEAFF
TGTGCCAGCAGTTTCCTCGGACGGGAGACTAGGAACACTGAAGCTTTCTTT
>TRBJ1-6|.|TRBD1|TRBV7-9
CASSQTGSYNSPLHF
TGTGCCAGCAGCCAGACAGGGTCCTATAATTCACCCCTCCACTTT
>TRBJ1-1|.|.|TRBV3-1/TRBV3-2
CASSQDPGRNTEAFF
TGTGCCAGCAGCCAAGATCCAGGCAGGAACACTGAAGCTTTCTTT
>TRBJ1-1|.|.|TRBV3-1/TRBV3-2
CASSQQGRTVTEAFF
TGTGCCAGCAGCCAACAGGGGCGGACGGTCACTGAAGCTTTCTTT
>TRBJ2-7|.|.|TRBV7-9
CASSLDLGLTYEQYF
TGTGCCAGCAGCTTAGACCTGGGACTCACCTACGAGCAGTACTTC
>TRBJ2-7|.|TRBD2|TRBV3-1/TRBV3-2
CASSQEPAGGPSEQYF
TGTGCCAGCAGCCAAGAACCCGCGGGAGGGCCGAGCGAGCAGTACTTC
>TRBJ2-1|.|TRBD2|TRBV7-8
CASSLGLASEQFF
TGTGCCAGCAGCTTAGGACTAGCTAGTGAGCAGTTCTTC
>TRBJ2-3|.|TRBD2|TRBV28
CASSLLSSGSPDTQYF
TGTGCCAGCAGTTTATTGTCTAGCGGGAGCCCAGATACGCAGTATTTT
>TRBJ1-4|.|.|TRBV4-1
CASSHALREEKEKLFF
TGCGCCAGCAGTCATGCGCTACGGGAGGAGAAGGAAAAACTGTTTTTT
>TRBJ1-1|.|TRBD1|TRBV27
CASRAQGAANTEAFF
TGTGCCAGCAGAGCCCAGGGGGCTGCGAACACTGAAGCTTTCTTT
>TRBJ2-1|.|TRBD1|TRBV10-3
CAISRQGSSYNEQFF
TGTGCCATCAGTAGACAGGGGAGCTCCTACAATGAGCAGTTCTTC
>TRBJ1-2|.|TRBD1|TRBV19
CASSIGQGHSYGYTF
TGTGCCAGTAGTATCGGACAGGGCCACTCCTATGGCTACACCTTC
>TRBJ2-6|once|TRBD1|TRBV19
CASNDRAAGANVLTF
TGTGCCAGTAATGACAGGGCGGCTGGGGCCAACGTCCTGACTTTC
>TRBJ2-7|once|.|TRBV15
CATSGFRGYEQYF
TGTGCCACCAGCGGATTCAGGGGTTACGAGCAGTACTTC
>TRBJ2-1|.|.|TRBV5-1
CASSPGYPGINNEQFF
TGCGCCAGCAGCCCGGGTTATCCCGGAATAAACAATGAGCAGTTCTTC
>TRBJ2-1|.|.|TRBV3-1/TRBV3-2
CASSQDPVATGFPIF
TGTGCCAGCAGCCAAGATCCCGTTGCCACAGGGTTTCCGATCTTC
>TRBJ2-7|.|.|TRBV7-2
CASRSSGPGSYEQYF
TGTGCCAGCAGGAGCTCTGGACCGGGATCCTACGAGCAGTACTTC
>TRBJ1-2|.|.|TRBV27
CASSSGGGVGYTF
TGTGCCAGCAGTTCCGGCGGGGGTGTTGGCTACACCTTC
>TRBJ2-7|.|.|TRBV18
CASSPQASYEQYF
TGTGCCAGCTCACCCCAGGCCTCCTACGAGCAGTACTTC
>TRBJ2-7|.|.|TRBV4-2
CASSQDNSRYEQYF
TGTGCCAGCAGCCAAGATAACAGTCGCTACGAGCAGTACTTC
>TRBJ2-7|once|TRBD2|TRBV5-1
CASSLDGGAYEQYF
TGCGCCAGCAGCTTGGATGGGGGGGCCTACGAGCAGTACTTC
>TRBJ2-1|.|TRBD2|TRBV5-4
CASSSGLAGEVEQFF
TGTGCCAGCAGCTCGGGACTAGCGGGAGAGGTTGAGCAGTTCTTC
>TRBJ2-1|.|TRBD2|TRBV28
CASTRIGGRSYNEQFF
TGTGCCAGCACCAGAATAGGCGGGAGGTCCTACAATGAGCAGTTCTTC
>TRBJ2-5|.|.|TRBV6-5
CASSLDRKQETQYF
TGTGCCAGCAGCCTGGACAGAAAGCAAGAGACCCAGTACTTC
>TRBJ2-2|.|.|TRBV7-8
CASSLVQPLPNTGELFF
TGTGCCAGCAGCTTAGTACAGCCCCTGCCGAACACCGGGGAGCTGTTTTTT
>TRBJ2-7|once|TRBD2|TRBV15
CATSRAGGSYEQYF
TGTGCCACCAGCAGAGCGGGCGGGAGCTACGAGCAGTACTTC
>TRBJ2-7|.|TRBD1|TRBV2
CASWGQDYEQYF
TGTGCCAGCTGGGGACAGGACTACGAGCAGTACTTC
>TRBJ1-4|few|.|TRBV5-1
CASRPGATNEKLFF
TGCGCCAGCCGTCCGGGAGCGACTAATGAAAAACTGTTTTTT
>TRBJ2-5|.|TRBD2|TRBV5-4
CASSLGTSGQETQYF
TGTGCCAGCAGCCTCGGGACTAGCGGCCAAGAGACCCAGTACTTC
>TRBJ1-2|.|.|TRBV10-3
CAIRTPNYGYTF
TGTGCCATCAGAACACCTAACTATGGCTACACCTTC
>TRBJ2-2|.|TRBD1|TRBV7-6
CASSPRPTGGTGELFF
TGTGCCAGCAGCCCCCGCCCTACAGGGGGGACCGGGGAGCTGTTTTTT
>TRBJ1-2|.|.|TRBV9
CASSVVGTSYGYTF
TGTGCCAGCAGCGTAGTAGGGACAAGCTATGGCTACACCTTC
>TRBJ1-6|.|TRBD1|TRBV5-4
CASNTNGQGGSPLHF
TGTGCCAGCAACACTAATGGACAGGGGGGTTCACCCCTCCACTTT
>TRBJ1-1|.|.|TRBV6-6
CASSYGAELTEAFF
TGTGCCAGCAGTTACGGGGCAGAGCTCACTGAAGCTTTCTTT
>TRBJ2-7|.|.|TRBV6-5
CASRRDYEQYF
TGTGCCAGCAGGAGAGACTACGAGCAGTACTTC
>TRBJ2-7|.|TRBD1|TRBV3-1/TRBV3-2
CASSRGDRGRYEQYF
TGTGCCAGCAGCCGAGGGGACAGGGGTAGATACGAGCAGTACTTC
>TRBJ2-1|.|.|TRBV21-1
CASSNGSPGTGRGVSYNEQFF
TGTGCCAGCAGCAATGGGAGTCCCGGGACAGGGAGAGGGGTCTCCTACAATGAGCAGTTCTTC
>TRBJ1-4|.|TRBD1|TRBV5-1
CASSLGTGEKLFF
TGCGCCAGCAGCCTCGGGACAGGGGAAAAACTGTTTTTT
>TRBJ1-2|.|TRBD1|TRBV4-1
CASSLDRDSIAYGYTF
TGCGCCAGCAGCCTTGACAGGGACAGTATCGCCTATGGCTACACCTTC
>TRBJ1-5|.|.|TRBV18
CASSPVSGTGQPQHF
TGTGCCAGCTCACCCGTCTCCGGTACGGGGCAGCCCCAGCATTTT
>TRBJ2-5|.|TRBD1|TRBV5-1
CASSSTGDEAQYF
TGCGCCAGCAGCTCGACAGGGGACGAGGCCCAGTACTTC
>TRBJ2-1|.|TRBD2|TRBV7-2
CARNGLAGPKSYNEQFF
TGTGCCAGAAACGGACTAGCGGGCCCCAAGTCCTACAATGAGCAGTTCTTC
>TRBJ1-1|.|.|TRBV28
CASGTGHTEAFF
TGTGCCAGCGGTACCGGTCACACTGAAGCTTTCTTT
>TRBJ1-6|once|TRBD1|TRBV5-1
CASSLKPQGYSPLHF
TGCGCCAGCAGCTTGAAGCCACAGGGGTACTCACCCCTCCACTTT
>TRBJ2-2|.|TRBD2|TRBV5-1
CASSFLQASGIQGGELFF
TGCGCCAGCAGCTTCTTACAAGCTAGCGGGATACAAGGCGGGGAGCTGTTTTTT
>TRBJ1-1|.|.|TRBV5-4
CASSLGVPGEHTEAFF
TGTGCCAGCAGCTTGGGGGTCCCAGGGGAACACACTGAAGCTTTCTTT